The sequence of this T cell receptor (beta chain) was determined in a study of OX40 agonist ivuxolimab in advanced cancers. Study details: Patients were dosed intravenously with ivuxolimab at 0.01 to 10 mg/kg every 2 weeks. A mean age of roughly 66 years, range 23 to 79, was recorded, and 70% to 85% were male. Findings and limits, study-wide: Expanded peripheral T cells had an undetermined antigen specificity.

Details on this clone: Its cognate antigen is unknown.

At baseline, cycle 4 day 1, and cycle 7 day 1, blood was sampled. Measured with immunoSEQ multiplex PCR; TCRdb has only the in-frame clones, and not every one. The repertoire includes some 57,000 clones, 90% of them detected once, and approximately 5% sits in the top ten. The CDR3 length is 12 residues. Germline lookup yields CDR1 MNHEY and CDR2 SVGAGI. V was clipped by 9 bases and J by 8 bases, with 16 bases between them. The source material was CD4+ or CD8+ T cells sorted from blood, sampled in a trial of the OX40 agonist ivuxolimab. The chain employs TRBV6-5 and TRBJ1-2, with D possibly being TRBD1 (5 bases). The origin of this receptor is an adult with an advanced solid tumor such as melanoma, head and neck, liver or kidney cancer. The CDR3 region is CASRDSLWGYTF. CDR3 DNA: TGTGCCAGTAGGGACTCTTTGTGGGGCTACACCTTC.